This TCR beta chain was documented in a study of memory CD4+ T cells and cytomegalovirus serostatus (dated by TCRdb to about 2019). In the study overall: The 33 healthy Belgian adults in the cohort included 9 who were CMV seropositive and approximately 25 who were CMV seronegative. To replicate a published TCR-based CMV serostatus classifier, the study sequenced CD4+ memory TCRbeta repertoires from a Belgian cohort whose cytomegalovirus serostatus was known. The study at large found these results: The results were interpreted as suggesting that the CMV-associated TCR signature is mostly present in the CD4+ memory repertoire. For predicting CMV serostatus, the median bootstrapped AUC was roughly 0.95 using the original framework and almost 0.93 using a US-trained random forest. Of fewer than 200 previously reported CMV-associated TCRbeta sequences, over 65 appeared in the CD4+ memory repertoires, each in one to five individuals. A median bootstrapped AUC of about 0.95 with a 95% CI of 0.76-1.00 was achieved on the Belgian cohort by the original-framework classifier. Only CD4+CD45RO+ memory cells were sequenced, unlike the original study, which covered naive and memory CD4+ and CD8+ populations.

A FACSAria II was used to sort memory CD4+ T cells, defined as single viable CD3+CD4+CD8-CD45RO+ cells. CMV serostatus was assessed using a Roche Elecsys assay, by which serum IgG against CMV pp150, pp28, p38 and p52 was detected. After the samples were thawed, total CD4+ T cells were enriched through positive selection using CD4 magnetic microbeads. The samples came from a separate study whose specific focus was interrogating the CD4+ T cell memory repertoire. Following standard operating procedures, peripheral blood mononuclear cells were isolated and cryopreserved, while serum was kept at -80 degrees C. The staining relied on CD3-PerCP (BW264/56), CD4-APC (RPA-T4), CD45RO-PE (UCHT1) and CD8-Pacific Orange (3B5) antibodies, and Sytox blue was used to exclude non-viable cells. As concerns this clone: The antigen it binds to is not known. No much larger clonotype is one base removed from it; base qualities were not supplied.

The germline V gene supplies CDR1 MNHNS and CDR2 SASEGT. The CDR3 runs 13 residues from the cysteine to the phenylalanine. Of all the DNA, just the CDR3 is kept, 39 bases in frame from base 1. V gives up 3 bases and J gives up 4 bases, and the segment between their germline ends measures 9 bases. The Quick-DNA Microprep Kit was used to extract genomic DNA from the sorted cells. Amplification of TCRbeta DNA was done with the immunoSEQ hsTCRbeta kit, following the protocol from the manufacturer. TCRbeta libraries were sequenced on an Illumina MiSeq instrument. The authors processed their data as follows. Once out-of-frame sequences had been removed, approximately 2,000,000 distinct TCRbeta sequences were left, which works out to an average of around 67,000 per individual. Each individual was scored by the count of fewer than 200 previously reported CMV-associated TCRbeta sequences and the total productive distinct TCRbeta count. A beta-binomial model was reimplemented in Python, and scikit-learn random forests with default parameters were trained on US cohort data. On the Belgian cohort, classifier performance was reported as the median AUC, along with percentile confidence intervals, across 10,000 bootstrap iterations. Entries here come from immuneACCESS through TCRdb and include only in-frame sequences with V and J called. Some clones fail to appear in such tables; in the studies checked, an unresolved V gene covers under half of the shortfall, and the cause of the remainder is unknown. V, J and clone size were drawn from that table, and D and trimming were deduced from the DNA. The sample table lists about 59,000 clones, about three quarters of them with a count of one. Approximately 0.54% of the sample is in the top ten clones.

The clonotype was recovered from an adult in good health and CMV-seronegative. Some clones in this sample may be carry-over from other donors' samples. The sequence joins TRBV6-1 to TRBJ1-2; the D gene is possibly TRBD1, with 5 bases matching. The sequenced material came from memory CD4+ T cells from blood. The CDR3 protein: CASSDRVAYGYTF. The nucleotide sequence reads as follows: TGTGCCAGCAGTGACAGGGTAGCCTATGGCTACACCTTC.